A selection of T cell receptor beta chains follows, all from one sample in a study of shared clonotypes between healthy human individuals. TCRdb's table, derived via immunoSEQ multiplex PCR, lists solely in-frame clones and lacks some. Among 800,000 or so clones listed, 96% were seen once. Material for sequencing was naive CD8+ T cells sorted from blood. The receptors derive from a man aged 25-45 years in good health. Both conserved end residues are part of each CDR3. Each record gives: V gene, clone size, J gene, D gene, CDR3 protein, CDR3 DNA. The D gene is left open where the match is weak. Expanded clones are given a class, and other clones once, few, many or no size at all.

>TRBV10-3|-|TRBJ2-7|-
CAINEQEFYEQYF
TGTGCCATCAATGAACAGGAATTCTACGAGCAGTACTTC
>TRBV7-9|-|TRBJ2-2|TRBD1
CASSLEYRGLPTGELFF
TGTGCCAGCAGCTTAGAGTACAGGGGCCTTCCAACCGGGGAGCTGTTTTTT
>TRBV6-1|-|TRBJ2-7|-
CASSEASGFRRNEQYF
TGTGCCAGCAGTGAAGCTTCGGGGTTTAGGAGGAACGAGCAGTACTTC
>TRBV5-4|-|TRBJ2-5|-
CASSPVGETQYF
TGTGCCAGCAGCCCGGTCGGGGAGACCCAGTACTTC
>TRBV4-3|-|TRBJ2-7|-
CASSQDGAGYEQYF
TGCGCCAGCAGCCAAGATGGGGCGGGCTACGAGCAGTACTTC
>TRBV29-1|-|TRBJ1-1|-
CSVFIRSEAFF
TGCAGCGTTTTCATCCGCTCTGAAGCTTTCTTT
>TRBV27|-|TRBJ1-5|-
CASSFLVNQPQHF
TGTGCCAGCAGTTTCTTAGTCAATCAGCCCCAGCATTTT
>TRBV4-1|-|TRBJ2-3|-
CASSRSSGELSTDTQYF
TGCGCCAGCAGCCGCTCGAGCGGAGAACTGAGCACAGATACGCAGTATTTT
>TRBV7-9|-|TRBJ2-3|TRBD2
CASSTGTASGRDADTQYF
TGTGCCAGCAGCACGGGGACCGCTAGCGGGAGGGACGCAGATACGCAGTATTTT
>TRBV5-6|-|TRBJ2-7|-
CASSLVDRPYEQYF
TGTGCCAGCAGCTTAGTCGATAGACCCTACGAGCAGTACTTC
>TRBV7-6|-|TRBJ1-5|-
CASSLGTTGGQPQHF
TGTGCCAGCAGCTTGGGGACAACGGGCGGTCAGCCCCAGCATTTT
>TRBV19|-|TRBJ2-1|TRBD2
CASSTLAGGPNEQFF
TGTGCCAGTAGTACCCTAGCGGGAGGGCCCAATGAGCAGTTCTTC
>TRBV25-1|-|TRBJ2-1|TRBD1
CASSRQGSSYNEQFF
TGTGCCAGCAGCCGACAGGGGAGCTCCTACAATGAGCAGTTCTTC
>TRBV7-9|-|TRBJ1-4|TRBD1
CASSRTGGPEKLFF
TGTGCCAGCAGCCGGACAGGGGGACCAGAAAAACTGTTTTTT
>TRBV7-3|-|TRBJ1-2|-
CASSLNPHQNGYTF
TGTGCCAGCAGCTTAAACCCCCACCAGAATGGCTACACCTTC
>TRBV19|-|TRBJ2-1|-
CASSMGAANEQFF
TGTGCCAGTAGTATGGGGGCTGCTAATGAGCAGTTCTTC
>TRBV27|-|TRBJ2-6|-
CASSLSGANVLTF
TGTGCCAGCAGTTTATCTGGGGCCAACGTCCTGACTTTC
>TRBV4-1|-|TRBJ2-7|TRBD2
CASSQGIAGGSGFYEQYF
TGCGCCAGCAGCCAAGGGATAGCGGGAGGGTCTGGGTTTTACGAGCAGTACTTC
>TRBV7-7|-|TRBJ2-3|-
CASSDRLGDTQYF
TGTGCTAGCAGCGACCGTCTTGGAGATACGCAGTATTTT
>TRBV7-9|-|TRBJ2-2|TRBD2
CASSFKLAVNTGELFF
TGTGCCAGCAGCTTTAAACTAGCGGTCAACACCGGGGAGCTGTTTTTT
>TRBV27|-|TRBJ2-1|TRBD2
CASSPVGGRAFNEQFF
TGTGCCAGCAGTCCAGTTGGGGGGAGGGCCTTCAATGAGCAGTTCTTC
>TRBV29-1|-|TRBJ1-1|-
CSVEDLRQNTEAFF
TGCAGCGTTGAAGATCTCCGACAGAACACTGAAGCTTTCTTT
>TRBV5-1|once|TRBJ2-1|-
CASSLETGWAFF
TGCGCCAGCAGCTTGGAGACGGGATGGGCGTTCTTC
>TRBV4-1|-|TRBJ2-5|-
CASSQDRTIQETQYF
TGCGCCAGCAGCCAAGATCGCACTATCCAAGAGACCCAGTACTTC
>TRBV15|-|TRBJ2-1|TRBD2
CATSEGLADYNEQFF
TGTGCCACATCAGAGGGACTAGCGGACTACAATGAGCAGTTCTTC
>TRBV20-1|-|TRBJ2-7|-
CSAKDSYEQYF
TGCAGTGCTAAGGACAGCTACGAGCAGTACTTC
>TRBV2|-|TRBJ2-3|-
CASSVPGPSTDTQYF
TGTGCCAGCAGTGTCCCAGGACCCAGCACAGATACGCAGTATTTT
>TRBV2|-|TRBJ2-7|TRBD1
CASSDRYRSGTGPSYEQYF
TGTGCCAGCAGTGATCGGTACCGATCCGGGACAGGGCCCTCCTACGAGCAGTACTTC
>TRBV5-5|-|TRBJ2-7|-
CASSSQQGPHEQYF
TGTGCCAGCAGCTCTCAACAGGGACCCCACGAGCAGTACTTC
>TRBV5-1|-|TRBJ2-7|TRBD2
CASSLEAGGLYEQYF
TGCGCCAGCAGCTTGGAGGCGGGAGGGCTCTACGAGCAGTACTTC
>TRBV19|-|TRBJ1-5|-
CASRPRDNSNQPQHF
TGTGCCAGTAGGCCGCGCGACAATAGCAATCAGCCCCAGCATTTT
>TRBV5-6|-|TRBJ2-2|-
CASSRRTERPGELFF
TGTGCCAGCAGCCGCAGGACGGAGCGTCCCGGGGAGCTGTTTTTT
>TRBV27|once|TRBJ1-5|-
CASSWGISKPQHF
TGTGCCAGCAGTTGGGGAATAAGTAAGCCCCAGCATTTT
>TRBV18|-|TRBJ2-3|-
CASSPFGQGQADTQYF
TGTGCCAGCTCACCATTCGGGCAGGGGCAGGCAGATACGCAGTATTTT
>TRBV5-1|-|TRBJ2-3|-
CASSQTIRPDTQYF
TGCGCCAGCAGCCAAACTATCAGGCCAGATACGCAGTATTTT
>TRBV30|-|TRBJ2-5|TRBD2
CAWSRSSGQETQYF
TGTGCCTGGAGTAGGTCTAGCGGCCAAGAGACCCAGTACTTC
>TRBV6-5|-|TRBJ2-1|-
CASSAPGIQFF
TGTGCCAGCAGTGCCCCCGGGATCCAGTTCTTC
>TRBV10-1|-|TRBJ2-7|-
CASSGGSSYEQYF
TGCGCCAGCAGTGGGGGGTCATCCTACGAGCAGTACTTC
>TRBV29-1|-|TRBJ2-7|-
CSVELRASYEQYF
TGCAGCGTTGAACTCAGGGCCTCCTACGAGCAGTACTTC
>TRBV29-1|-|TRBJ2-6|-
CSVLVVSANVLTF
TGCAGCGTTTTAGTAGTATCGGCCAACGTCCTGACTTTC
>TRBV29-1|-|TRBJ2-5|-
CSVDANYWDGEETQYF
TGCAGCGTTGATGCTAATTATTGGGACGGAGAAGAGACCCAGTACTTC
>TRBV10-2|-|TRBJ2-1|TRBD2
CASSLSAGDLYNEQFF
TGCGCCAGCAGTCTTTCTGCGGGAGACCTCTACAATGAGCAGTTCTTC
>TRBV29-1|-|TRBJ2-7|-
CSVEDGRYYEQYF
TGCAGCGTTGAAGATGGAAGGTACTACGAGCAGTACTTC
>TRBV27|-|TRBJ1-4|-
CASSWAGVATNEKLFF
TGTGCCAGCAGTTGGGCAGGGGTTGCAACTAATGAAAAACTGTTTTTT
>TRBV28|-|TRBJ1-2|-
CASKWGNGYTF
TGTGCCAGCAAATGGGGGAATGGCTACACCTTC
>TRBV27|-|TRBJ1-1|-
CASSFSQVSGGSGDTEAFF
TGTGCCAGCAGTTTCTCTCAGGTTTCGGGGGGTTCAGGGGACACTGAAGCTTTCTTT